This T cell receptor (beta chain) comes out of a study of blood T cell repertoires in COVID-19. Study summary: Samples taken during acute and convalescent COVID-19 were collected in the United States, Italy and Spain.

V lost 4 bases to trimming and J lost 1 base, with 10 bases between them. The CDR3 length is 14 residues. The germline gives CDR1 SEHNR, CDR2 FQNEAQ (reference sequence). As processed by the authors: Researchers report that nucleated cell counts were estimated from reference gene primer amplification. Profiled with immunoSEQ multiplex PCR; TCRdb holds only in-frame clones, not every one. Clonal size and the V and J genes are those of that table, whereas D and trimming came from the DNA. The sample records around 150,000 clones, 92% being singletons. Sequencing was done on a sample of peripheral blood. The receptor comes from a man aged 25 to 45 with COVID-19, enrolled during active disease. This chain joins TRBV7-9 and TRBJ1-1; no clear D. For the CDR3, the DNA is TGTGCCAGCAGCTCCCGGGAAAGGAACACTGAAGCTTTCTTT. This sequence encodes CASSSRERNTEAFF.